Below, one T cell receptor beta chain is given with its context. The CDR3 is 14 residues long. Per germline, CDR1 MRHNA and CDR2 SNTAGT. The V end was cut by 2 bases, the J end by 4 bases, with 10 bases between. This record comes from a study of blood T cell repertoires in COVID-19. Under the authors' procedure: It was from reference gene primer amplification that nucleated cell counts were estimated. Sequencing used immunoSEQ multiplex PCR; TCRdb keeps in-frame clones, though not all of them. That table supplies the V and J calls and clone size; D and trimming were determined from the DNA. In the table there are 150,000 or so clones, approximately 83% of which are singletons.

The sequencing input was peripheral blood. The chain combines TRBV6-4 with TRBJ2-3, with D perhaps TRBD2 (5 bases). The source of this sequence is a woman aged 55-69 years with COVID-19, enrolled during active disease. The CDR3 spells CASSDEGSADTQYF. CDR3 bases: TGTGCCAGCAGTGACGAGGGTAGCGCAGATACGCAGTATTTT.